A selection of T cell receptor beta chains follows, all from one sample in a study of blood T cell repertoires in COVID-19. Method: immunoSEQ multiplex PCR; TCRdb's copy keeps in-frame clones and lacks some. The table lists 150,000 to 200,000 clones, about 79% of them singletons. The sample consisted of PBMCs or T cells enriched from blood (not recorded which). Receptors originate from a man between 45 and 60 years old who had recovered from COVID-19. CDR3s include the opening cysteine and the closing phenylalanine or tryptophan. The D gene is left open where the match is weak. Size is omitted from some rows. Given values are once, few, many or a class for expanded clones.

d_call: NA
j_call: TRBJ2-7
clone_size: NA
v_call: TRBV6-1
cdr3_nt: TGTGCCAGCAGTGAAAAGGGGATCGAGCAGTACTTC
cdr3_aa: CASSEKGIEQYF

d_call: TRBD1
j_call: TRBJ1-2
clone_size: NA
v_call: TRBV18
cdr3_nt: TGTGCCAGCTCATACTTACAGGGGCATCTGCAGGAAGGCTACACCTTC
cdr3_aa: CASSYLQGHLQEGYTF

d_call: TRBD1
j_call: TRBJ1-2
clone_size: NA
v_call: TRBV5-1
cdr3_nt: TGCGCCAGCAGGCCTACAGGGGGCCGTGGCTACACCTTC
cdr3_aa: CASRPTGGRGYTF

d_call: TRBD1
j_call: TRBJ1-2
clone_size: NA
v_call: TRBV5-1
cdr3_nt: TGCGCCAGCAGCTTGGGGGGCCAGGGGGCAAACTATGGCTACACCTTC
cdr3_aa: CASSLGGQGANYGYTF

d_call: NA
j_call: TRBJ2-4
clone_size: NA
v_call: TRBV28
cdr3_nt: TGTGCCAGCAGGGAGGCAGCCAAAAACATTCAGTACTTC
cdr3_aa: CASREAAKNIQYF

d_call: NA
j_call: TRBJ2-3
clone_size: NA
v_call: TRBV5-4
cdr3_nt: TGTGCCAGCAGCTTGAGGCGGGATGGAGATACGCAGTATTTT
cdr3_aa: CASSLRRDGDTQYF

d_call: NA
j_call: TRBJ1-4
clone_size: NA
v_call: TRBV27
cdr3_nt: TGTGCCAGCAGTTTAGGCAGACAAAATAAACTGTTTTTT
cdr3_aa: CASSLGRQNKLFF

d_call: TRBD2
j_call: TRBJ2-7
clone_size: NA
v_call: TRBV4-1
cdr3_nt: TGCGCCAGCAGCCTCCCAGGGACTAGCGGGGGGGCAGGAGAGCAGTACTTC
cdr3_aa: CASSLPGTSGGAGEQYF

d_call: NA
j_call: TRBJ1-6
clone_size: NA
v_call: TRBV10-1
cdr3_nt: TGCGCCAGCACGGACAGTACTAATTCACCCCTCCACTTT
cdr3_aa: CASTDSTNSPLHF

d_call: TRBD2
j_call: TRBJ2-5
clone_size: once
v_call: TRBV28
cdr3_nt: TGTGCCAGCAGTCTCCCAGGGACTAGTATGGAGACCCAGTACTTC
cdr3_aa: CASSLPGTSMETQYF

d_call: TRBD2
j_call: TRBJ2-5
clone_size: few
v_call: TRBV4-2
cdr3_nt: TGTGCCAGCAGCCAGTACTTTGGACTAGCGGGGGGGCCGGAGACCCAGTACTTC
cdr3_aa: CASSQYFGLAGGPETQYF

d_call: NA
j_call: TRBJ1-1
clone_size: NA
v_call: TRBV11-2
cdr3_nt: TGTGCCAGCAGCGCAGACAGGTTGCCTACTGCTTTCTTT
cdr3_aa: CASSADRLPTAFF

d_call: NA
j_call: TRBJ2-3
clone_size: NA
v_call: TRBV6-5
cdr3_nt: TGTGCCAGCGAACAGGGCACAGATACGCAGTATTTT
cdr3_aa: CASEQGTDTQYF

d_call: NA
j_call: TRBJ2-5
clone_size: NA
v_call: TRBV30
cdr3_nt: TGTGCCTGGAGTGTACAGAGAGAGACCCAGTACTTC
cdr3_aa: CAWSVQRETQYF

d_call: NA
j_call: TRBJ2-5
clone_size: NA
v_call: TRBV4-1
cdr3_nt: TGCGCCAGCAGCCTCCAGACGGGGGTCCAAGAGACCCAGTACTTC
cdr3_aa: CASSLQTGVQETQYF

d_call: TRBD2
j_call: TRBJ2-5
clone_size: NA
v_call: TRBV14
cdr3_nt: TGTGCCAGCAGCCGACTAGCGGGGATCCAAGAGACCCAGTACTTC
cdr3_aa: CASSRLAGIQETQYF

d_call: NA
j_call: TRBJ1-5
clone_size: NA
v_call: TRBV24-1
cdr3_nt: TGTGCCACCAGTGATGACGACAGCAGCCAGCCCCAGCATTTT
cdr3_aa: CATSDDDSSQPQHF

d_call: TRBD1
j_call: TRBJ1-1
clone_size: NA
v_call: TRBV29-1
cdr3_nt: TGCAGCGTTATCGGATCAGGGGGCGGGTCGAACACTGAAGCTTTCTTT
cdr3_aa: CSVIGSGGGSNTEAFF

d_call: NA
j_call: TRBJ1-4
clone_size: NA
v_call: TRBV7-9
cdr3_nt: TGTGCCAGCAGCACCGCAGGGCGGGGGGAAAAACTGTTTTTT
cdr3_aa: CASSTAGRGEKLFF